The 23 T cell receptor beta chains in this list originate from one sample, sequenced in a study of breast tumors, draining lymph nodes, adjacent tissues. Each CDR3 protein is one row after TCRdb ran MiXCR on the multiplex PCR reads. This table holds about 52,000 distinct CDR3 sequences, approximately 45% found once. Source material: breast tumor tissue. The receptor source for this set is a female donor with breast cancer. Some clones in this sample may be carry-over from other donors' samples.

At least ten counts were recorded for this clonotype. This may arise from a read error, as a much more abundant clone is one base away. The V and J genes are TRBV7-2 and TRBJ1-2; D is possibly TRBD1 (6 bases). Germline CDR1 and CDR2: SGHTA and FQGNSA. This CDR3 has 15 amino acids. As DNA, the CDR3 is TGTGCCAGCAGCTCCAGGGGCGGCCTCAACTATGGCTACCCCTTC. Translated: CASSSRGGLNYGYPF.

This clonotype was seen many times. The CDR3 is CASSGGGAWNEKLFF. CDR3 sequence (DNA): TGTGCCAGTAGTGGAGGGGGCGCCTGGAATGAAAAACTGTTTTTT. V gene TRBV19 combines with J gene TRBJ1-4; 7 positions agree with TRBD1. V shed 5 bases and J 5 bases; nucleotides not matched to a gene: 8. The CDR3 is 15 amino acids. Germline-derived CDR1 and CDR2 are LNHDA and SQIVND (reference sequence).

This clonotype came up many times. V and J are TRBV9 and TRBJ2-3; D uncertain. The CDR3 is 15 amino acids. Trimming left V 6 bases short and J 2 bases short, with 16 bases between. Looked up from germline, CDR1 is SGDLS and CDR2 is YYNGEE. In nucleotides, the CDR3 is TGTGCCAGCACCGCTGACACCGGAGACACAGATACGCAGTATTTT. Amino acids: CASTADTGDTDTQYF.

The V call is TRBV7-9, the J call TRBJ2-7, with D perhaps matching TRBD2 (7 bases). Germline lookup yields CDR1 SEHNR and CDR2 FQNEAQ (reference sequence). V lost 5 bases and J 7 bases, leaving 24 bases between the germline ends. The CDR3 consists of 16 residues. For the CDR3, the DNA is TGTGCCAGCAGCCTATCTGGGGACGGGGGGCTTTGGGAGCAGTACTTC. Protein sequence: CASSLSGDGGLWEQYF.

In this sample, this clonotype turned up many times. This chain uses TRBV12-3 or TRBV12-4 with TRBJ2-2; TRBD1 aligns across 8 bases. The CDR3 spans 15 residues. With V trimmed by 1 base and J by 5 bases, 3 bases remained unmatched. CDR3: CASSLGTGGTGELFF. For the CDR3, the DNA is TGTGCCAGCAGTTTAGGTACAGGGGGAACCGGGGAGCTGTTTTTT.

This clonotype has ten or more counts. CDR3 nucleotides: TGTGCCAGCAGTGACAGGGTCGATCAGCCCCAGCATTTT. Protein: CASSDRVDQPQHF. The chain joins TRBV2 to TRBJ1-5, with a weak D call TRBD1 (5 bases). CDR3 size: 13 residues. The V end was cut by 3 bases, the J end by 5 bases, with 8 bases between. The germline CDR1 and CDR2 sequences are SNHLY and FYNNEI. Full variable domain (outside the CDR3, taken from reference TRBV2 and TRBJ1-5): EPEVTQTPSHQVTQMGQEVILRCVPISNHLYFYWYRQILGQKVEFLVSFYNNEISEKSEIFDDQFSVERPDGSNFTLKIRSTKLEDSAMYFCASSDRVDQPQHFGDGTRLSIL.

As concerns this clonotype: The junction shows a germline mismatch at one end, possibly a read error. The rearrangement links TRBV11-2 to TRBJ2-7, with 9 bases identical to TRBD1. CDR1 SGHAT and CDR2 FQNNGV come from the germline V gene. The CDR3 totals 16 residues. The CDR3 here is CASSQGQGNRRSEQYF. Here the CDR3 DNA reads TGTGCCAGCAGCCAGGGACAGGGCAACCGTCGGTCCGAGCAATACTTC.

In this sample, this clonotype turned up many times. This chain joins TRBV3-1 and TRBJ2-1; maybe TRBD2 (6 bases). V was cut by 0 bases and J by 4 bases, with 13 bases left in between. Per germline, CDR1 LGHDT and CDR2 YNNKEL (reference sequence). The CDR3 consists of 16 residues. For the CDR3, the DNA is TGTGCCAGCAGCCAAGAGGGACTCCTGGGGTACAATGAGCAGTTCTTC. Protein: CASSQEGLLGYNEQFF.

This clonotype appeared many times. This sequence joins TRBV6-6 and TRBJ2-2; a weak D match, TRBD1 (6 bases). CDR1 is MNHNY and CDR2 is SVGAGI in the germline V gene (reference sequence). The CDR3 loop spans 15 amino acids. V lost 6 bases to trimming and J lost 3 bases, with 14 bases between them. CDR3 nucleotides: TGTGCCAGCAGCGGCCGGGACACTTACACCGGGGAGCTGTTTTTT. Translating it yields CASSGRDTYTGELFF.

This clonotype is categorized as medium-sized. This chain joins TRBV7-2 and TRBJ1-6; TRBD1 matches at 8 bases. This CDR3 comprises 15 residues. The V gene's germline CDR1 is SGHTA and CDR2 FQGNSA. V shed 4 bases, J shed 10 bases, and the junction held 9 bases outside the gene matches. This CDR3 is CASSSRQGRKSPLHF. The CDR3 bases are TGTGCCAGCAGCTCCCGACAGGGGCGAAAGTCACCCCTCCACTTT.

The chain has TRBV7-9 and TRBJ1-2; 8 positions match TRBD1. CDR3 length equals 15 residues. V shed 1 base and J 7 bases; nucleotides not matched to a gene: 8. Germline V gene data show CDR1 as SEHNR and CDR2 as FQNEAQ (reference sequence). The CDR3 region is CASSLGGRGQVGYTF. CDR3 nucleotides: TGTGCCAGCAGCTTAGGGGGCAGGGGGCAGGTTGGCTACACCTTC.

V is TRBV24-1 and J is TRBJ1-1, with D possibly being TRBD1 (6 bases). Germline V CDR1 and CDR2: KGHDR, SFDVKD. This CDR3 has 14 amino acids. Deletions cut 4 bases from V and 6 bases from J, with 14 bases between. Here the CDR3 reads CATSDGQFDAEAFF. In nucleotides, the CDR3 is TGTGCCACCAGTGACGGACAGTTCGACGCTGAAGCTTTCTTT.

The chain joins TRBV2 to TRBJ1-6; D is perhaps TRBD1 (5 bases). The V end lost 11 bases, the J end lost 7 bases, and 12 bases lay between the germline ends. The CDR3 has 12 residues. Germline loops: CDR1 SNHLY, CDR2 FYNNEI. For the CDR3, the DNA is TGTGCCGACCGGGACCCGAATTCACCCCTCCACTTT. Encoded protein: CADRDPNSPLHF.

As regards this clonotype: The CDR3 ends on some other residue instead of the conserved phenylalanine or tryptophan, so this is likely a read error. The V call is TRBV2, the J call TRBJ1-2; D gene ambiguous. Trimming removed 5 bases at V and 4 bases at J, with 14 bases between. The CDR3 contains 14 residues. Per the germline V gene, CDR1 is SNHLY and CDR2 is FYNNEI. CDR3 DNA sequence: TGTGCCAGCAGTCCACGGGCAGAGCGCTATGGCTACACCCTC. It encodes CASSPRAERYGYTL.

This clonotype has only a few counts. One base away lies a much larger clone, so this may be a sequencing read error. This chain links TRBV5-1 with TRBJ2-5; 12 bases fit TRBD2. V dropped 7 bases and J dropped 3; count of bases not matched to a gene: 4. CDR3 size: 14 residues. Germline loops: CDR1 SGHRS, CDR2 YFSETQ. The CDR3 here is CASGPSGREETQYF. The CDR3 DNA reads TGCGCCAGCGGCCCTAGCGGGAGGGAAGAGACCCAGTACTTC. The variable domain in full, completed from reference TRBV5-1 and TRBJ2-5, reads KAGVTQTPRYLIKTRGQQVTLSCSPISGHRSVSWYQQTPGQGLQFLFEYFSETQRNKGNFPGRFSGRQFSNSRSEMNVSTLELGDSALYLCASGPSGREETQYFGPGTRLLVL.

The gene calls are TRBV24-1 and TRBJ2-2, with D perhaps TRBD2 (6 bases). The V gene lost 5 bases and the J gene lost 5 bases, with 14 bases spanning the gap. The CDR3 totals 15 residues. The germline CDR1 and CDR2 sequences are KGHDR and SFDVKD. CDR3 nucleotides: TGTGCCACCAGTGTTGGTGCGGGGAGGACCGGGGAGCTGTTTTTT. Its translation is CATSVGAGRTGELFF.

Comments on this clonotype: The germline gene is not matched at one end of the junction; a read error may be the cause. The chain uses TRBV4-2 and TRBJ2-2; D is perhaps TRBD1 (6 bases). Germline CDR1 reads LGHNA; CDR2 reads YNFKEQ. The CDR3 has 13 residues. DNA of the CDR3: TGTGCCTGCAGCCAAGGGGACACCGGGGAGCTGGTTTTT. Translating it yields CACSQGDTGELVF.

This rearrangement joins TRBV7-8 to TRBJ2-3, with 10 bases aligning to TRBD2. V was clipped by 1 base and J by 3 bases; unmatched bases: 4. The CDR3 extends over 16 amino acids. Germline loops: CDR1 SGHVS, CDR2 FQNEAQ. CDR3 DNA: TGTGCCAGCAGCTTAGTACTAGCGGGACAAACAGATACGCAGTATTTT. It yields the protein CASSLVLAGQTDTQYF. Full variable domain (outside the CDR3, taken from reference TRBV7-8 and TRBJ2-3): GAGVSQSPRYKVAKRGQDVALRCDPISGHVSLFWYQQALGQGPEFLTYFQNEAQLDKSGLPSDRFFAERPEGSVSTLKIQRTQQEDSAVYLCASSLVLAGQTDTQYFGPGTRLTVL.

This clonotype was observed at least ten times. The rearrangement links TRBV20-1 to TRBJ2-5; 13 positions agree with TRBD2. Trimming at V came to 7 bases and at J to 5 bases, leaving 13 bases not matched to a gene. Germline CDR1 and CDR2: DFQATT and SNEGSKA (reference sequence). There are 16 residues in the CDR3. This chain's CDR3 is CSGGEGLAGVRETQYF. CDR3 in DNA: TGCAGTGGTGGGGAAGGACTAGCGGGAGTCCGGGAGACCCAGTACTTC.

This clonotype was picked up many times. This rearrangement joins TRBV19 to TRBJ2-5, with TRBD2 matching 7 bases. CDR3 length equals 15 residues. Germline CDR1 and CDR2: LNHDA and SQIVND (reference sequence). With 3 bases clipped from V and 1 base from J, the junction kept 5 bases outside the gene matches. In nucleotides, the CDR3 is TGTGCCAGTAGTATTGGGGCTAGCGGCCAAGAGACCCAGTACTTC. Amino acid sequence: CASSIGASGQETQYF.

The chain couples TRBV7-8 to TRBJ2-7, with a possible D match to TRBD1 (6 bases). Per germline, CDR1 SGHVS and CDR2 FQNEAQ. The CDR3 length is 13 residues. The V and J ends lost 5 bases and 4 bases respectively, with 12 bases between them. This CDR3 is CASSREQGYEQYV. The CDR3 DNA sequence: TGTGCCAGCAGCCGAGAACAGGGATACGAGCAGTACGTC.

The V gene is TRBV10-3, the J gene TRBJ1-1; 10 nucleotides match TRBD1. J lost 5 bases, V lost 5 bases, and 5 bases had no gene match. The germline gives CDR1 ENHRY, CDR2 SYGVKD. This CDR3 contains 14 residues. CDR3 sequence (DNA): TGTGCCATCAGTACGACAGGGGGCGAAACTGAAGCTTTCTTT. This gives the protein CAISTTGGETEAFF.

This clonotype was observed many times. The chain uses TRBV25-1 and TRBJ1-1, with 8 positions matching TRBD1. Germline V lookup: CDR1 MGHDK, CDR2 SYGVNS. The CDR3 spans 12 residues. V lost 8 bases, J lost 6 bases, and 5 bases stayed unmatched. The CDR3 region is CASQNRGAEAFF. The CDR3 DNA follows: TGTGCCAGCCAAAACAGGGGGGCTGAAGCTTTCTTT.